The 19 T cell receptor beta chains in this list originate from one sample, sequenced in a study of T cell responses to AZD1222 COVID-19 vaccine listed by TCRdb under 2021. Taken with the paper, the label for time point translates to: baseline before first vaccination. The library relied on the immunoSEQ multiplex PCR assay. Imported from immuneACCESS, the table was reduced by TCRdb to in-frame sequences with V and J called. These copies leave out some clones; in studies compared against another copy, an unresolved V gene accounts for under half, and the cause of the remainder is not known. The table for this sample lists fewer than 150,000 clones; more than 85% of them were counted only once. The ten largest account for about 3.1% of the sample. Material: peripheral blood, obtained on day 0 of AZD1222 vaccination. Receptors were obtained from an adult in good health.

This CDR3 is CASSYWGSQETQYF. The CDR3 coding sequence is TGTGCCAGCAGTTATTGGGGCAGCCAAGAGACCCAGTACTTC. This sequence joins TRBV6-1 and TRBJ2-5, with a weak D call TRBD1 (5 bases). V was shortened by 5 bases and J by 1 base, with 11 bases between the two germline ends. This CDR3 has 14 amino acids. Germline values: CDR1 MNHNS, CDR2 SASEGT.

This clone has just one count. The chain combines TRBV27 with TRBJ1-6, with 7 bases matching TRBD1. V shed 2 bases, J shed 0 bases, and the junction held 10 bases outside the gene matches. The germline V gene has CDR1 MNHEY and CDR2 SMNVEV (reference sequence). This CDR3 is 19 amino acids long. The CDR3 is CASSLRLAGGSSYNSPLHF. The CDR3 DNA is TGTGCCAGCAGTTTACGTCTAGCAGGGGGAAGCTCCTATAATTCACCCCTCCACTTT.

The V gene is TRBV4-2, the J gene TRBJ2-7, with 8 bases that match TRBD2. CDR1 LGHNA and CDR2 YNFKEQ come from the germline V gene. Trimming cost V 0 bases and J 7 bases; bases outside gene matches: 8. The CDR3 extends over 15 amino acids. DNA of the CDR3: TGTGCCAGCAGCCAAGATCCAGCGGGAGCGGGAGAGCAGTACTTC. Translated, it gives CASSQDPAGAGEQYF.

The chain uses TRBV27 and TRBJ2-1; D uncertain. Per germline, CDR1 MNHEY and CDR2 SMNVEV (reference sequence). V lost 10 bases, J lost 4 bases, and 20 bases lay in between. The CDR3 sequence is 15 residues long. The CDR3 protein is CATRISTGAYNEQFF. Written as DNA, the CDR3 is TGTGCCACCCGAATTTCCACCGGCGCATACAATGAGCAGTTCTTC.

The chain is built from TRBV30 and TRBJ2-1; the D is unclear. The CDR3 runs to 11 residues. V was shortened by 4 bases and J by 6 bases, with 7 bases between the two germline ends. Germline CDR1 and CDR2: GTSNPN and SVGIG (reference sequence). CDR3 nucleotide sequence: TGTGCCTGGAAGTCAGGCAATGAGCAGTTCTTC. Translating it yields CAWKSGNEQFF.

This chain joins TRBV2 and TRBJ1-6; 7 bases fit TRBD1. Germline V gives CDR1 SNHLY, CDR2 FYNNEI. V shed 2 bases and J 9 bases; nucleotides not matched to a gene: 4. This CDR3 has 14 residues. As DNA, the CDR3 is TGTGCCAGCAGTGAAAACAGGGGTAGTTCACCCCTCCACTTT. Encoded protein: CASSENRGSSPLHF.

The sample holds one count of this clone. As DNA, the CDR3 is TGTGCCAGCAGCCAAGAACATCGGGGTAACTATGGCTACACCTTC. Translation: CASSQEHRGNYGYTF. The rearrangement links TRBV16 to TRBJ1-2; D ambiguous. CDR1 KGHSY and CDR2 FQNENV come from the germline V gene. The V and J ends lost 2 bases and 1 base respectively, with 11 bases between them. The CDR3 contains 15 residues.

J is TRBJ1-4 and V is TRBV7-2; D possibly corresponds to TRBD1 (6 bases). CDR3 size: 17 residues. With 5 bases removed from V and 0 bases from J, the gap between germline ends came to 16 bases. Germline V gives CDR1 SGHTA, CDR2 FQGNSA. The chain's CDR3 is CASSPGAGITTNEKLFF. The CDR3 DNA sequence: TGTGCCAGCAGCCCGGGGGCGGGTATTACAACTAATGAAAAACTGTTTTTT.

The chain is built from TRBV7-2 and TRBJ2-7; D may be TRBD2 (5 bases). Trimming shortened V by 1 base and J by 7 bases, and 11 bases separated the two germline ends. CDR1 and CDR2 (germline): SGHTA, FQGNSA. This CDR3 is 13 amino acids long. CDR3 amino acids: CASSLETPGEQYF. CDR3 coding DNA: TGTGCCAGCAGCTTAGAGACCCCGGGGGAGCAGTACTTC.

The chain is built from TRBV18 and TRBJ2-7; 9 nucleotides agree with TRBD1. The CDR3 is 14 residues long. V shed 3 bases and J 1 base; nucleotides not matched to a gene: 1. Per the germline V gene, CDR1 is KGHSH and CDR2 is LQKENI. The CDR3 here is CASSPGTGSYEQYF. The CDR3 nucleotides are TGTGCCAGCTCACCTGGGACAGGGTCCTACGAGCAGTACTTC. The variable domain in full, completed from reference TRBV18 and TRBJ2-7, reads NAGVMQNPRHLVRRRGQEARLRCSPMKGHSHVYWYRQLPEEGLKFMVYLQKENIIDESGMPKERFSAEFPKEGPSILRIQQVVRGDSAAYFCASSPGTGSYEQYFGPGTRLTVT.

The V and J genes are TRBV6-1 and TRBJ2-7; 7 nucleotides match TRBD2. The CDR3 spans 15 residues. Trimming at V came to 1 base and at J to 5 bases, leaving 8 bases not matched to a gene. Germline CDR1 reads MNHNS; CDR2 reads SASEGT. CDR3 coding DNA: TGTGCCAGCAGTGAAGGCGGGAGTGGGACGGACGAGCAGTACTTC. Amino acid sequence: CASSEGGSGTDEQYF.

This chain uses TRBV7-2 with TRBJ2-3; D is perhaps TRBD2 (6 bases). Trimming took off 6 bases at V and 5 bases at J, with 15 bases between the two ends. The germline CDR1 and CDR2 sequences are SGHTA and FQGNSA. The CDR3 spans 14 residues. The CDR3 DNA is TGTGCCAGCAGACTAAACGGAGCGGGAGATACGCAGTATTTT. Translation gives CASRLNGAGDTQYF.

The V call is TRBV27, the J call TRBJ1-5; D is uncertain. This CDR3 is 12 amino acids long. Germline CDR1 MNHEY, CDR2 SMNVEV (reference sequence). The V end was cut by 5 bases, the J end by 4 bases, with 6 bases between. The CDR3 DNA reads TGTGCCAGCAGTCGGACTAATCAGCCCCAGCATTTT. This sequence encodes CASSRTNQPQHF.

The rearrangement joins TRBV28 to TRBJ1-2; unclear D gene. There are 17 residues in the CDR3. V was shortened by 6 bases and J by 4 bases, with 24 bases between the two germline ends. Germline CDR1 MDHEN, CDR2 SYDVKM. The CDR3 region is CASSPAGEEGMIYGYTF. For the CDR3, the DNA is TGTGCCAGCAGCCCTGCAGGTGAGGAGGGCATGATCTATGGCTACACCTTC.

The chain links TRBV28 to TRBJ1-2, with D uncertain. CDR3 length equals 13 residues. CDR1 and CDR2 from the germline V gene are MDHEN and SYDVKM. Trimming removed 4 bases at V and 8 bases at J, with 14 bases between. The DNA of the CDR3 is TGTGCCAGCAGTTCCCCTACCTCCGGGGGCTACACCTTC. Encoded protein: CASSSPTSGGYTF.

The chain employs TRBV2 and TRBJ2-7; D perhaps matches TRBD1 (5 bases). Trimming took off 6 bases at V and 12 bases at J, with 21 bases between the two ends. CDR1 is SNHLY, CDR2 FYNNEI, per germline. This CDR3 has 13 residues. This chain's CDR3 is CASSGQIISIRYF. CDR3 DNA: TGTGCCAGCAGCGGACAAATTATCTCCATACGGTACTTC.

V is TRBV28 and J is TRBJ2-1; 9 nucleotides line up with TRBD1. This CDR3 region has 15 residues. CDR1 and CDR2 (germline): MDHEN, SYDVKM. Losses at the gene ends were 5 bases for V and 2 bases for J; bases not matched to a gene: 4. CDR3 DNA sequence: TGTGCCAGCAGTACCCGGGACAGGGCCTACAATGAGCAGTTCTTC. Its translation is CASSTRDRAYNEQFF. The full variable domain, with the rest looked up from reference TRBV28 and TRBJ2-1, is DVKVTQSSRYLVKRTGEKVFLECVQDMDHENMFWYRQDPGLGLRLIYFSYDVKMKEKGDIPEGYSVSREKKERFSLILESASTNQTSMYLCASSTRDRAYNEQFFGPGTRLTVL.

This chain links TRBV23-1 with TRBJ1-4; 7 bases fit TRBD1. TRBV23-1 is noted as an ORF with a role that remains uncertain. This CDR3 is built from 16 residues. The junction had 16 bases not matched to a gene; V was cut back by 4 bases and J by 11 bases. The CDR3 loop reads CASSPILRQGYAKLFF. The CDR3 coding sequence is TGCGCCAGCAGTCCCATCCTTCGACAGGGTTACGCGAAACTGTTTTTT.

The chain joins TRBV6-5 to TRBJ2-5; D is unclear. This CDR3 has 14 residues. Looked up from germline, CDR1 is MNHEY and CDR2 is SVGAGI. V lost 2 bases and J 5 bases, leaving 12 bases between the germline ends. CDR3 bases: TGTGCCAGCAGTTACCTGGGTTTTTCGGAGACCCAGTACTTC. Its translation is CASSYLGFSETQYF.